The following is a TCR beta chain sequence with its context. The antigen is undetermined. From germline, CDR1 is WNHNN and CDR2 SYGVQD (reference sequence). The CDR3 consists of 16 residues. The V end lost 2 bases, the J end lost 3 bases, and 13 bases lay between the germline ends. This sample was included in a study of cytomegalovirus exposure and HLA in healthy donors. General observations from the study: Reports indicated that the classifier achieved high specificity and sensitivity in diagnosing cytomegalovirus status. Specificity for CMV antigens was confirmed in vitro for a few of the CMV-associated chains.

The table came from immunoSEQ multiplex PCR; TCRdb's copy has only in-frame clones and leaves some out. Among hundreds of thousands of clones listed, approximately 88% were seen once. The clonotype comes from a woman between 25 and 40 years old in good health and CMV-seropositive. The rearrangement uses TRBV10-1 and TRBJ2-2; no definite D call. Material: PBMCs. The CDR3 bases are TGCGCCAGCAGTGAGACATCGGATCCGTACACCGGGGAGCTGTTTTTT. Translation gives CASSETSDPYTGELFF.